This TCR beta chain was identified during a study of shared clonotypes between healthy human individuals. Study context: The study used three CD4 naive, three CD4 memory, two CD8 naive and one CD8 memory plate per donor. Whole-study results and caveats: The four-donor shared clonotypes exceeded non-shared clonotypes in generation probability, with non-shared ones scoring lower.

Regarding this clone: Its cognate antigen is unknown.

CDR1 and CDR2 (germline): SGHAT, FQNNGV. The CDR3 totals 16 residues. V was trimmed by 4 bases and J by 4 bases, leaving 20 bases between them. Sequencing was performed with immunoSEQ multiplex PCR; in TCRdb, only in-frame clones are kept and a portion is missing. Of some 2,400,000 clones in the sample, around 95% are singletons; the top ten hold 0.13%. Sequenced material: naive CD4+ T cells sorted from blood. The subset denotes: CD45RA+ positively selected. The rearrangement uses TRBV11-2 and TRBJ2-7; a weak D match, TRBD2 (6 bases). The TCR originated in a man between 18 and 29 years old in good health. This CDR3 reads CASSSVAGRGPYEQYF. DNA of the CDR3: TGTGCCAGCAGCTCCGTGGCTGGGCGGGGTCCTTACGAGCAGTACTTC.